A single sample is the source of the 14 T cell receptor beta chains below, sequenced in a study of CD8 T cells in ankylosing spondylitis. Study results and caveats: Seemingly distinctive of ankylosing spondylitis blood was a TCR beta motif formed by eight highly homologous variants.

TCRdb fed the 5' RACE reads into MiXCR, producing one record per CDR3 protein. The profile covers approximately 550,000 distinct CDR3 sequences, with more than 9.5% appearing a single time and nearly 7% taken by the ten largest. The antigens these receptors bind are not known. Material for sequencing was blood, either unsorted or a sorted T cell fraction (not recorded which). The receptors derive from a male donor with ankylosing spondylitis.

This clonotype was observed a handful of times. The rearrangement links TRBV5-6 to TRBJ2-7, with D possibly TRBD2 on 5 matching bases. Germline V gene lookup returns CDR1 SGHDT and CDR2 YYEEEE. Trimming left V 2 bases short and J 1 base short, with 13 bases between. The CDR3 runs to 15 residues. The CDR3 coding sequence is TGTGCCAGCAGCTTTGTGGGAGTTGGATCCTACGAGCAGTACTTC. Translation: CASSFVGVGSYEQYF. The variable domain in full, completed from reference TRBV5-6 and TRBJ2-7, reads DAGVTQSPTHLIKTRGQQVTLRCSPKSGHDTVSWYQQALGQGPQFIFQYYEEEERQRGNFPDRFSGHQFPNYSSELNVNALLLGDSALYLCASSFVGVGSYEQYFGPGTRLTVT.

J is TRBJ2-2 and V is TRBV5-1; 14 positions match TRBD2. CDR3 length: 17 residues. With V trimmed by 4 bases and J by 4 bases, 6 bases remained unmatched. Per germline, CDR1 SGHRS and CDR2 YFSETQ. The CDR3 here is CASSATSGRALTGELFF. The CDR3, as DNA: TGCGCCAGCAGCGCGACTAGCGGGAGGGCTCTCACCGGGGAGCTGTTTTTT.

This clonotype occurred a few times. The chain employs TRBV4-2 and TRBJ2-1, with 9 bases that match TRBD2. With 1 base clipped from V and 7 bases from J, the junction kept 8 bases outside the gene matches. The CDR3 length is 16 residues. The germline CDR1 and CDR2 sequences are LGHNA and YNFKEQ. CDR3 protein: CASSQAEKSGRNEQFF. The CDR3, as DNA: TGTGCCAGCAGCCAAGCGGAGAAGAGCGGGAGGAATGAGCAGTTCTTC.

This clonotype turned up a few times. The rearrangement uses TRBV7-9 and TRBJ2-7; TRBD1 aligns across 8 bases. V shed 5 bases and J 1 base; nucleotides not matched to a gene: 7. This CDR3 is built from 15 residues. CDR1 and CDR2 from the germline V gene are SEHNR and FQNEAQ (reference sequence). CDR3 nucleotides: TGTGCCAGCAGCGTCTCCGGGGACAGGTCCTACGAGCAGTACGTC. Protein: CASSVSGDRSYEQYV.

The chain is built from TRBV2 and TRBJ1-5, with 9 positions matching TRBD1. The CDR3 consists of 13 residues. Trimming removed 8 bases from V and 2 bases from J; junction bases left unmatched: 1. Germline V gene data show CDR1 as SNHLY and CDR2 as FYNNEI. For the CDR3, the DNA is TGTGCCAGCGGACAGGGGCGCAATCAGCCCCAGCATTTT. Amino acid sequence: CASGQGRNQPQHF. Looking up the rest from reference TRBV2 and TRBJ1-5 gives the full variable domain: EPEVTQTPSHQVTQMGQEVILRCVPISNHLYFYWYRQILGQKVEFLVSFYNNEISEKSEIFDDQFSVERPDGSNFTLKIRSTKLEDSAMYFCASGQGRNQPQHFGDGTRLSIL.

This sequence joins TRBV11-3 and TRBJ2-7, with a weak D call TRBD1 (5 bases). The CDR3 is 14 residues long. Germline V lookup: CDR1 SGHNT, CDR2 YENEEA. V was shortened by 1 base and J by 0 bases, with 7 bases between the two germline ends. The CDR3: CASSLGQSSYEQYV. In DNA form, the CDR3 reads TGTGCCAGCAGCTTAGGACAGAGCTCCTACGAGCAGTACGTC.

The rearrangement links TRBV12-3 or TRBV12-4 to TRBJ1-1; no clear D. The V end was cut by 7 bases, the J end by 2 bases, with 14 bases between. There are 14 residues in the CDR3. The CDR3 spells CASTSTGRNTEAFF. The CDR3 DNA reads TGTGCCAGCACCTCTACGGGCAGAAACACTGAAGCTTTCTTT.

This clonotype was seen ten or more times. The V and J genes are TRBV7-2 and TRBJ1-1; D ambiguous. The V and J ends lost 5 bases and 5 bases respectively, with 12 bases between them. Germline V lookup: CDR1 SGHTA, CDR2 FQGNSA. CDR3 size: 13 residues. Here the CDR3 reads CASSTIGRTEAFF. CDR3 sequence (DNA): TGTGCCAGCAGCACCATTGGGAGGACTGAAGCTTTCTTT.

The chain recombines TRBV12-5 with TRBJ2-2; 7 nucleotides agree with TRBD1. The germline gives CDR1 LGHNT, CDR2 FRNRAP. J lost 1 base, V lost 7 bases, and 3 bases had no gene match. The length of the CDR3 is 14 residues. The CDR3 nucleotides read TGTGCTAGTGCCAGGACAGGGAACACCGGGGAGCTGTTTTTT. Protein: CASARTGNTGELFF.

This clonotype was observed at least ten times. This CDR3 is CASRMTGDYEQYV. The CDR3 coding sequence is TGTGCCAGCAGGATGACAGGAGACTACGAGCAGTACGTC. The V and J genes are TRBV2 and TRBJ2-7; TRBD1 is a possible D gene (6 bases). The CDR3 sequence is 13 residues long. Germline lookup yields CDR1 SNHLY and CDR2 FYNNEI. V gave up 6 bases and J gave up 3 bases, with 12 bases separating them.

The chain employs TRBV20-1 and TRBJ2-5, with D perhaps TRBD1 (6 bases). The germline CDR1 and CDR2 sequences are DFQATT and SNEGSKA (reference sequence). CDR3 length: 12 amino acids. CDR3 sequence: CSPGQGQETQYF. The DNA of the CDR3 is TGCAGCCCAGGTCAGGGGCAAGAGACCCAGTACTTC.

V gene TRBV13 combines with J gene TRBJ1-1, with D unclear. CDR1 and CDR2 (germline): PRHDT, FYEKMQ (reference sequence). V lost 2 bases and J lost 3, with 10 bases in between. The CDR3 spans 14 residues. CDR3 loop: CASSLSPTDTEAFF. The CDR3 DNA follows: TGTGCCAGCAGCTTATCCCCGACGGACACTGAAGCTTTCTTT.

CDR3 sequence reads: CASSLGVARGDTQYF. DNA of the CDR3: TGCGCCAGCAGCTTGGGAGTAGCCCGGGGAGATACGCAGTATTTT. The chain joins TRBV5-1 to TRBJ2-3, with D possibly being TRBD2 (5 bases). This CDR3 has 15 residues. Trimming shortened V by 0 bases and J by 5 bases, and 13 bases separated the two germline ends. The germline CDR1 and CDR2 sequences are SGHRS and YFSETQ.

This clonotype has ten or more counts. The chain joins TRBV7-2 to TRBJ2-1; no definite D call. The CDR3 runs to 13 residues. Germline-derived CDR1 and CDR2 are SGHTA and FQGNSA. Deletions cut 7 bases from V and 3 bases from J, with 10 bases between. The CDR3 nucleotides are TGTGCCAGCACCCCGTCTTTCTACAATGAGCAGTTCTTC. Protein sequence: CASTPSFYNEQFF. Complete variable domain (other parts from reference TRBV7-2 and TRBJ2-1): GAGVSQSPSNKVTEKGKDVELRCDPISGHTALYWYRQSLGQGLEFLIYFQGNSAPDKSGLPSDRFSAERTGGSVSTLTIQRTQQEDSAVYLCASTPSFYNEQFFGPGTRLTVL.